This T cell receptor (beta chain) derives from a study of shared clonotypes between healthy human individuals. The CDR3 has 15 residues. Unmatched junction bases numbered 8, after V lost 2 bases and J lost 4 bases. In germline, CDR1 is MNHEY, CDR2 SVGAGI. The naive CD8 subset, CD45RO-negative cells positively selected for CCR7, excluded terminally differentiated effector memory CD45RA+ cells. Using immunoSEQ multiplex PCR, the repertoire was profiled, and TCRdb retains in-frame clones only, with some absent. The table lists about 1,900,000 clones, 85% to 95% of them singletons. The receptor was isolated from a man aged 18 to 30 in good health. Input material: naive CD8+ T cells sorted from blood. This chain links TRBV6-5 with TRBJ2-7; TRBD1 matches at 7 bases. The CDR3 DNA sequence: TGTGCCAGCAGTTACGGCTTGACAGGGACATACGAGCAGTACTTC. Residues: CASSYGLTGTYEQYF.